Listed below are T cell receptor beta chains from one sample, sequenced in a study of blood T cell repertoires in COVID-19. Some clones are missing from TCRdb's copy, which holds only in-frame ones; the method was immunoSEQ multiplex PCR. The sample shows 50,000 to 65,000 clones, about 90% of them seen only once. The specimen sequenced was peripheral blood. These receptors all stem from a woman in her fifties or sixties with active or convalescent COVID-19. Each CDR3 is given with its conserved first and last residue. The D gene is left open where the match is weak. Expanded clones are given a class, and other clones once, few, many or no size at all.

j_gene,v_gene,d_gene,abundance,CDR3aa,CDR3nt
TRBJ2-7,TRBV25-1,-,-,CASSDTVSSYEQYF,TGTGCCAGCAGTGATACCGTGAGCTCCTACGAGCAGTACTTC
TRBJ1-5,TRBV28,-,-,CASSLAGARQPQHF,TGTGCCAGCAGCTTGGCAGGGGCACGGCAGCCCCAGCATTTT
TRBJ1-5,TRBV28,TRBD1,-,CASVRTGTFYQPQHF,TGTGCCAGCGTGAGGACAGGGACTTTTTATCAGCCCCAGCATTTT
TRBJ1-2,TRBV29-1,-,-,CSVLTDTEEGGYTF,TGCAGCGTTCTTACAGATACAGAGGAGGGTGGCTACACCTTC
TRBJ1-2,TRBV2,-,-,CASSTRQIYGYTF,TGTGCCAGCAGTACCCGACAGATCTATGGCTACACCTTC
TRBJ1-3,TRBV30,-,-,CAWRQVQPPFELYF,TGTGCCTGGAGACAGGTTCAACCACCATTCGAATTATATTTT
TRBJ2-5,TRBV5-4,TRBD1,-,CASSGTGGQETQYF,TGTGCCAGCAGCGGAACAGGGGGGCAAGAGACCCAGTACTTC
TRBJ1-6,TRBV6-6,-,-,CASSRSRVPLLGEGSPLHF,TGTGCCAGCAGTAGATCCCGGGTCCCCTTACTGGGAGAAGGGTCACCCCTCCACTTT
TRBJ2-3,TRBV9,TRBD2,-,CASKAGGGTDTQYF,TGTGCCAGCAAGGCGGGGGGAGGCACAGATACGCAGTATTTT
TRBJ2-1,TRBV7-2,-,-,CASSRTQAEQFF,TGTGCCAGCAGCCGGACACAGGCGGAGCAGTTCTTC
TRBJ2-7,TRBV11-2,TRBD1,-,CASSPTGVGYEQYF,TGTGCCAGCAGTCCAACAGGGGTTGGCTACGAGCAGTACTTC
TRBJ2-3,TRBV11-3,-,once,CASSLEGLDTDTQYF,TGTGCCAGCAGCTTAGAGGGACTTGACACAGATACGCAGTATTTT
TRBJ1-4,TRBV9,TRBD1,-,CASSVAGTGVTNEKLFF,TGTGCCAGCAGCGTAGCTGGGACAGGGGTGACTAATGAAAAACTGTTTTTT
TRBJ2-3,TRBV14,-,few,CASSPRTDTQYF,TGTGCCAGCAGCCCACGGACAGATACGCAGTATTTT
TRBJ1-4,TRBV15,TRBD1,-,CATSRDQGARNEKLFF,TGTGCCACCAGCAGAGACCAGGGGGCTCGTAATGAAAAACTGTTTTTT
TRBJ1-4,TRBV5-5,TRBD1,-,CASSQAGTATNEKLFF,TGTGCCAGCAGCCAAGCCGGGACAGCAACTAATGAAAAACTGTTTTTT
TRBJ2-3,TRBV3-1/TRBV3-2,TRBD2,-,CASRPGLAAFTDTQYF,TGTGCCAGCAGACCGGGACTAGCGGCTTTCACAGATACGCAGTATTTT
TRBJ2-5,TRBV4-3,TRBD2,-,CASSQRASGQETQYF,TGCGCCAGCAGCCAAAGGGCTAGCGGACAAGAGACCCAGTACTTC
TRBJ1-5,TRBV4-2,-,-,CASSQDAATNSNQPQHF,TGTGCCAGCAGCCAAGATGCGGCAACTAATAGCAATCAGCCCCAGCATTTT
TRBJ1-5,TRBV28,-,-,CASSGQSQPQHF,TGTGCCAGCAGTGGACAGAGTCAGCCCCAGCATTTT
TRBJ2-3,TRBV4-3,TRBD1,-,CASSPSGQGFTDTQYF,TGCGCCAGCAGCCCCTCGGGACAGGGTTTTACAGATACGCAGTATTTT
TRBJ2-1,TRBV5-5,TRBD2,once,CASSLVGLVLFF,TGTGCCAGCAGCTTGGTGGGACTAGTACTGTTCTTC
TRBJ1-2,TRBV19,TRBD1,once,CASSSTDRERGYTF,TGTGCCAGTAGTAGCACGGACAGGGAAAGAGGCTACACCTTC
TRBJ2-7,TRBV10-2,-,-,CASSTGSSYEQYF,TGCGCCAGCAGTACAGGGTCCTCCTACGAGCAGTACTTC
TRBJ1-5,TRBV30,-,-,CAWSAPSEGGVKPQHF,TGTGCCTGGAGTGCCCCCAGTGAGGGCGGGGTGAAGCCCCAGCATTTT
TRBJ2-7,TRBV6-5,-,-,CASSPVSDEQYF,TGTGCCAGCAGCCCAGTCAGCGACGAGCAGTACTTC
TRBJ1-6,TRBV28,-,-,CASSLQSSPLHF,TGTGCCAGCAGTTTACAGTCCTCACCCCTCCACTTT
TRBJ2-1,TRBV18,-,-,CASSPYAGIHNEQFF,TGTGCCAGCTCACCATATGCAGGGATCCACAATGAGCAGTTCTTC
TRBJ1-2,TRBV18,-,few,CASSVVGQTMGYGYTF,TGTGCCAGCTCGGTCGTAGGACAGACTATGGGGTATGGCTACACCTTC
TRBJ1-5,TRBV7-8,TRBD1,-,CASSLVQGVNQPQHF,TGTGCCAGCAGCTTAGTACAGGGGGTCAATCAGCCCCAGCATTTT
TRBJ2-7,TRBV7-8,-,-,CASSLGTEYEQYF,TGTGCCAGCAGCTTAGGGACAGAGTACGAGCAGTACTTC
TRBJ2-3,TRBV28,-,-,CASRPLQSTDTQYF,TGTGCCAGCAGACCACTACAAAGCACAGATACGCAGTATTTT
TRBJ1-2,TRBV6-5,-,-,CASRTVGTYGYTF,TGTGCCAGCAGGACAGTTGGAACCTATGGCTACACCTTC
TRBJ2-7,TRBV4-2,TRBD1,-,CASSQAGTGGYEQYF,TGTGCCAGCAGCCAAGCGGGAACAGGGGGCTACGAGCAGTACTTC
TRBJ1-5,TRBV28,-,-,CASSLGPYSNQPQHF,TGTGCCAGCAGTTTGGGGCCGTATAGCAATCAGCCCCAGCATTTT
TRBJ2-3,TRBV5-1,TRBD2,-,CASSLAGLKYTDTQYF,TGCGCCAGCAGCTTAGCGGGACTAAAGTACACAGATACGCAGTATTTT
TRBJ2-5,TRBV5-1,-,-,CASSSGGHGETQYF,TGCGCCAGCAGTTCGGGGGGCCACGGGGAGACCCAGTACTTC
TRBJ2-5,TRBV11-2,TRBD2,-,CASSLVPVLAGEETQYF,TGTGCCAGCAGCTTAGTCCCAGTACTAGCGGGAGAAGAGACCCAGTACTTC
TRBJ2-1,TRBV19,TRBD2,-,CASSDWGGRRVNEQFF,TGTGCCAGTAGTGATTGGGGCGGGAGGAGGGTCAATGAGCAGTTCTTC
TRBJ1-1,TRBV30,-,-,CAFCDRPPNTEAFF,TGTGCCTTCTGTGACAGGCCGCCGAACACTGAAGCTTTCTTT
TRBJ1-2,TRBV2,-,medium-sized,CASDPQGTYGYTF,TGTGCCAGCGACCCACAGGGAACATATGGCTACACCTTC
TRBJ2-1,TRBV3-1/TRBV3-2,TRBD2,-,CASVHGGAVLYNEQFF,TGTGCCAGCGTCCACGGGGGGGCCGTCCTCTACAATGAGCAGTTCTTC
TRBJ1-5,TRBV2,TRBD1,-,CASRLGQGASQPQHF,TGTGCCAGCAGGCTGGGACAGGGGGCGAGTCAGCCCCAGCATTTT
TRBJ2-2,TRBV28,-,-,CASSSVGVLNTGELFF,TGTGCCAGCAGTTCCGTAGGAGTCCTGAACACCGGGGAGCTGTTTTTT
TRBJ1-1,TRBV7-9,TRBD1,-,CASSTGTANTEAFF,TGTGCCAGCAGCACCGGGACAGCGAACACTGAAGCTTTCTTT
TRBJ1-2,TRBV2,TRBD1,-,CASSAQGAYGYTF,TGTGCCAGCAGCGCACAGGGGGCGTATGGCTACACCTTC
TRBJ2-3,TRBV30,TRBD2,-,CAWSPPGLAGTDTQYF,TGTGCCTGGAGCCCCCCCGGACTAGCGGGAACAGATACGCAGTATTTT
TRBJ2-1,TRBV28,TRBD2,-,CASSLQRQPIAGEQFF,TGTGCCAGCAGTTTGCAGAGACAGCCTATAGCGGGTGAGCAGTTCTTC
TRBJ2-7,TRBV11-1,TRBD1,-,CASSRTGGGLFDEQYF,TGTGCCAGCAGCCGGACAGGTGGGGGCCTGTTCGACGAGCAGTACTTC
TRBJ1-2,TRBV3-1/TRBV3-2,TRBD1,-,CASSPGPGGYGYTF,TGTGCCAGCAGCCCTGGCCCAGGGGGATATGGCTACACCTTC
TRBJ1-1,TRBV10-2,TRBD1,-,CASSPGQMNTEAFF,TGCGCCAGCAGTCCGGGACAGATGAACACTGAAGCTTTCTTT